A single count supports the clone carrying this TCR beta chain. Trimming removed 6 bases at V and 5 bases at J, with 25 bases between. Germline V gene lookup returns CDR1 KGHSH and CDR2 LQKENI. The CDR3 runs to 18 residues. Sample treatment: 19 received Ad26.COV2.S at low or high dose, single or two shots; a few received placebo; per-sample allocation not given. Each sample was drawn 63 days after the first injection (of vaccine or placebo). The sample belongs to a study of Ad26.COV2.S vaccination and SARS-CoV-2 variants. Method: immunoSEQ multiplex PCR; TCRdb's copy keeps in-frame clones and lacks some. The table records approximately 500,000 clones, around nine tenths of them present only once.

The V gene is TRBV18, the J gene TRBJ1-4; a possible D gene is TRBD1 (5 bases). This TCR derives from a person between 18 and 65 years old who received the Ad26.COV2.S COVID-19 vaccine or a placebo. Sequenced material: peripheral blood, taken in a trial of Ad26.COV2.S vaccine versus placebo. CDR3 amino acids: CASSLELPQGSSNEKLFF. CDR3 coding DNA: TGTGCCAGCTCCCTTGAACTCCCCCAGGGATCGTCAAATGAAAAACTGTTTTTT.